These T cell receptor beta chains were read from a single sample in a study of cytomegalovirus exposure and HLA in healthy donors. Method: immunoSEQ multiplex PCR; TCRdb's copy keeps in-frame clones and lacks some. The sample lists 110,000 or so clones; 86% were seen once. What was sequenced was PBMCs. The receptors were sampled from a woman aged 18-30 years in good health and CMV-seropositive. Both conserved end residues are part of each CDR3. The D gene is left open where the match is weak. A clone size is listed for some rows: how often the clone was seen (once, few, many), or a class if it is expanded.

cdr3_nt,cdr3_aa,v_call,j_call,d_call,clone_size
TGTGCCAGCAGCTCAGGGGACAGTATCAATCAGCCCCAGCATTTT,CASSSGDSINQPQHF,TRBV7-2,TRBJ1-5,TRBD1,few
TGTGCCAGCAGCCCCCATCGGGGTTCTTTTGATAATTCACCCCTCCACTTT,CASSPHRGSFDNSPLHF,TRBV14,TRBJ1-6,-,-
TGTGCCAGCAACCGATCCAGGGCCAAAAACATTCAGTACTTC,CASNRSRAKNIQYF,TRBV6-1,TRBJ2-4,-,once
TGTGCCAGCAGCGTTAGACTAGCGGGTTACAATGAGCAGTTCTTC,CASSVRLAGYNEQFF,TRBV9,TRBJ2-1,TRBD2,-
TGTGCCAGCAGCTTAGCGCGGGGGTACGAGCAGTACTTC,CASSLARGYEQYF,TRBV7-9,TRBJ2-7,TRBD2,-
TGTGCCAGCGCCAGCCCGGACATCGGACGATCCCACACCGGGGAGCTGTTTTTT,CASASPDIGRSHTGELFF,TRBV27,TRBJ2-2,-,once
TGTGCCAGTAGACAGGGTGGCCACGAGCAGTACTTC,CASRQGGHEQYF,TRBV11-2,TRBJ2-7,TRBD1,-
TGCGCCAGCAGCTGGGGGGAGGGTGTCTACGAGCAGTACTTC,CASSWGEGVYEQYF,TRBV5-1,TRBJ2-7,TRBD2,-
TGTGCCTGGGGGGCTCAGGGTTTGGCTGGAAACACCATATATTTT,CAWGAQGLAGNTIYF,TRBV30,TRBJ1-3,-,-
TGTGCCAGTAGTATGAACAGCGGGACTACAGAGACCCAGTACTTC,CASSMNSGTTETQYF,TRBV19,TRBJ2-5,TRBD2,few
TGTGCCAGCAGTTACCCAGCGACAGGGGAATACAATGAGCAGTTCTTC,CASSYPATGEYNEQFF,TRBV6-5,TRBJ2-1,TRBD1,-
TGTGCCAGCAGCTTTGACTGGACAGGGGGCACAGATACGCAGTATTTT,CASSFDWTGGTDTQYF,TRBV5-6,TRBJ2-3,TRBD1,once
TGTGCCAGTAGTATTCAGGGGTCCCCTCAAGAGACCCAGTACTTC,CASSIQGSPQETQYF,TRBV19,TRBJ2-5,-,once
TGCGCCAGCAGCGAATCCGGGGGGAACACTGAAGCTTTCTTT,CASSESGGNTEAFF,TRBV5-1,TRBJ1-1,-,once
TGTGCCAGCAGCCGTGGGGCCCTCGGGTCATGGAACACCATATATTTT,CASSRGALGSWNTIYF,TRBV5-6,TRBJ1-3,-,-
TGTGCCAGCTCATCCGGGTTGAACACTGAAGCTTTCTTT,CASSSGLNTEAFF,TRBV18,TRBJ1-1,-,-
TGTGCCAGCAGTTTATTGGGGGGGACTCAGTATTTT,CASSLLGGTQYF,TRBV27,TRBJ2-3,TRBD2,-
TGCGCCAGCAGCCCGGGACAGGGCTTAAACACTGAAGCTTTCTTT,CASSPGQGLNTEAFF,TRBV5-1,TRBJ1-1,TRBD1,-
TGTGCCTGGAGTGTACAGGGTAGAAGGGACATTCAGTACTTC,CAWSVQGRRDIQYF,TRBV30,TRBJ2-4,-,-
TGTGCCAGCAGTTACACGGGCTCCTACAATGAGCAGTTCTTC,CASSYTGSYNEQFF,TRBV6-6,TRBJ2-1,-,-
TGTGCCAGCAGTGACTCGGGGGCGAGCAATGAGCAGTTCTTC,CASSDSGASNEQFF,TRBV6-4,TRBJ2-1,-,-
TGTGCCAGCAGCCAGTCTAATCAGCCCCAGCATTTT,CASSQSNQPQHF,TRBV14,TRBJ1-5,-,-
TGCGCCAGCAGCGAGGGACAGAACTATGGCTACACCTTC,CASSEGQNYGYTF,TRBV5-1,TRBJ1-2,TRBD1,few
TGTGCCAGCAGTAAGGACAGGGGACAGTATGGCTACACCTTC,CASSKDRGQYGYTF,TRBV28,TRBJ1-2,TRBD1,-
TGCGCCAGCAGCCCCGCTAGCGGGGGTGTGTTCTTC,CASSPASGGVFF,TRBV5-1,TRBJ2-1,TRBD2,once
TGTGCCAGCAGCCTGCGGGGGGGCCGGGGTAATGAGCAGTTCTTC,CASSLRGGRGNEQFF,TRBV5-6,TRBJ2-1,TRBD2,once
TGTGCCAGTAGCCGAGGCCCCGCGGGGGGTGAAGCTTTCTTT,CASSRGPAGGEAFF,TRBV19,TRBJ1-1,-,-
TGTGCCAGCAGCTCGGTGACTAGCGGGAGGGAGTACGAGCAGTACTTC,CASSSVTSGREYEQYF,TRBV14,TRBJ2-7,TRBD2,-
TGTGCCAGCAGCGTGTCCGGGCTCAGGGATGAGCCCCAGCATTTT,CASSVSGLRDEPQHF,TRBV9,TRBJ1-5,-,-
TGTGCCAGCACCGCGGGCGGGAGTAATGAAAAACTGTTTTTT,CASTAGGSNEKLFF,TRBV6-5,TRBJ1-4,-,-
TGTGCCAGCAGCCCGGACAGGGGGGTAGGAGAGACCCAGTACTTC,CASSPDRGVGETQYF,TRBV7-8,TRBJ2-5,TRBD1,-
TGTGCCAGCAGACGGACAGGGGGCAGTGGCTACACCTTC,CASRRTGGSGYTF,TRBV11-3,TRBJ1-2,TRBD1,-
TGTGCCAGCAGCGTTAGCGGGGGGACAGAATACAATGAGCAGTTCTTC,CASSVSGGTEYNEQFF,TRBV9,TRBJ2-1,TRBD2,-
TGTGCCAGCAGTGTCCTAGCGGGAGGATATAATGAGCAGTTCTTC,CASSVLAGGYNEQFF,TRBV6-4,TRBJ2-1,TRBD2,-
TGTGCCAGCAGCGCCTACGGTGAAAAACTGTTTTTT,CASSAYGEKLFF,TRBV5-8,TRBJ1-4,-,-
TGTGCCAGCATCCTAGGACAGGGTTTAGGTCAGCCCCAGCATTTT,CASILGQGLGQPQHF,TRBV6-6,TRBJ1-5,TRBD1,-
TGTGCCAGCAGTATCAGACAGGGCACCTACGAGCAGTACTTC,CASSIRQGTYEQYF,TRBV28,TRBJ2-7,TRBD1,-
TGTGCCAGCAGCCGACAGGGTAGCGGTCAGCCCCAGCATTTT,CASSRQGSGQPQHF,TRBV7-2,TRBJ1-5,TRBD1,-
TGTGCCAGCAGCCAAACAGGGCACTACGAGCAGTACTTC,CASSQTGHYEQYF,TRBV7-2,TRBJ2-7,-,-
TGCGCCAGCAGACCTAGCGTTAGTTTCGATGAGCAGTTCTTC,CASRPSVSFDEQFF,TRBV5-1,TRBJ2-1,-,-
TGCGCCAGCAGCACCAGGGGGCGGTCTGGAAACACCATATATTTT,CASSTRGRSGNTIYF,TRBV4-1,TRBJ1-3,TRBD1,-
TGTGCCAGCAGTCCCGCATTGACAGGGCTTGAGACCCAGTACTTC,CASSPALTGLETQYF,TRBV27,TRBJ2-5,TRBD1,-
TGTGCTAGTGCAGGGGGGTTCGGGGAGCTGTTTTTT,CASAGGFGELFF,TRBV12-5,TRBJ2-2,-,-
TGTGCTAGTGGTGTAGGGACAGTCCAAGAGACCCAGTACTTC,CASGVGTVQETQYF,TRBV12-5,TRBJ2-5,TRBD1,-
TGTGCCAGCAGCCACTTCGGGGACGAGCAGTACTTC,CASSHFGDEQYF,TRBV6-1,TRBJ2-7,-,-